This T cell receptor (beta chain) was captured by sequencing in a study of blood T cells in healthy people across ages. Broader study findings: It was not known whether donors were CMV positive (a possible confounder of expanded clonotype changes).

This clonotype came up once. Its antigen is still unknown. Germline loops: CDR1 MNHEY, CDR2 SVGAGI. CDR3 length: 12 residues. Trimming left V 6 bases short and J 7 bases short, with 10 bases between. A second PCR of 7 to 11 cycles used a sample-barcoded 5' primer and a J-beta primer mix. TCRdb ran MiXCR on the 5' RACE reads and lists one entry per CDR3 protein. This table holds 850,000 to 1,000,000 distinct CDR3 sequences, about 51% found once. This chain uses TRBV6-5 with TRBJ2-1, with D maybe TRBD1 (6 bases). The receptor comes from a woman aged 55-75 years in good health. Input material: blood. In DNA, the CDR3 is TGTGCCAGCAGACCTCAGGGGAATGAGCAGTTCTTC. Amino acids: CASRPQGNEQFF.